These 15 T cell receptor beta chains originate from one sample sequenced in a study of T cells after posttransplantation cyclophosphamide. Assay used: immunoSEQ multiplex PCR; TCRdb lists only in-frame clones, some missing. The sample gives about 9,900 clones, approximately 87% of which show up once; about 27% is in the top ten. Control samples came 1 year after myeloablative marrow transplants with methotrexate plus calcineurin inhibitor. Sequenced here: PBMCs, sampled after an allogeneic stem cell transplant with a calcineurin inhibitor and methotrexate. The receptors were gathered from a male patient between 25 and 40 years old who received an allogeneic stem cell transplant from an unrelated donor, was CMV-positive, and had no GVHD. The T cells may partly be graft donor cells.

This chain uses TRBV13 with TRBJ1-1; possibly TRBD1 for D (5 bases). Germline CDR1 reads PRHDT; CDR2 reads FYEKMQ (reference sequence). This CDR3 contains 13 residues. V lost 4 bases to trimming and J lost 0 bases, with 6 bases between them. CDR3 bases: TGTGCCAGCAGCTGGGGGGTGAACACTGAAGCTTTCTTT. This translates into CASSWGVNTEAFF.

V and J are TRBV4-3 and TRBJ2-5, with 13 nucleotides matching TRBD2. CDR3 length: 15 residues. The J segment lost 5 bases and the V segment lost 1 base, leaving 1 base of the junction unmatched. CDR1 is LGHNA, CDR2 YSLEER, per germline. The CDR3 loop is CASSQVLAGGETQYF. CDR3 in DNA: TGCGCCAGCAGCCAAGTACTAGCGGGAGGGGAGACCCAGTACTTC.

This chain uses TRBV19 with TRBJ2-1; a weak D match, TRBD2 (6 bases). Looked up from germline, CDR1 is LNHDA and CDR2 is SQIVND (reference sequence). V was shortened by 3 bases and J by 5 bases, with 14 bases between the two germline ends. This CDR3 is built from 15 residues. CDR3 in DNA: TGTGCCAGTAGTATCATGTGGGGGAGGAACAATGAGCAGTTCTTC. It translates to CASSIMWGRNNEQFF.

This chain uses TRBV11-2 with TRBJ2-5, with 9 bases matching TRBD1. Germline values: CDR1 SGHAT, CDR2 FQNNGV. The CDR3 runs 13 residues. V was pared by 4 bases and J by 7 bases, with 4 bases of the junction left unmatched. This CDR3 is CASSSDRGGTQYF. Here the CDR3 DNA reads TGTGCCAGCAGCTCGGACAGGGGTGGGACCCAGTACTTC.

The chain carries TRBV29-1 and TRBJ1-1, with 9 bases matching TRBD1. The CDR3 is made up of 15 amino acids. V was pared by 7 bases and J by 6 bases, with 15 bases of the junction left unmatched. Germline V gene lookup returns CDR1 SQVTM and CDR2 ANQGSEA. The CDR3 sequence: CSAQGARPKSPEAFF. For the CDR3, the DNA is TGCAGCGCACAGGGGGCCCGGCCTAAGTCCCCTGAAGCTTTCTTT.

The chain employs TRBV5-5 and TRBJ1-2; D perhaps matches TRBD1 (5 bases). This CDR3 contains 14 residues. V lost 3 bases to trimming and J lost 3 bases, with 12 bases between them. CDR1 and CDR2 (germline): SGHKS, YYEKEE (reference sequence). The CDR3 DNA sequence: TGTGCCAGCAGCTGGACACCGCACGACTATGGCTACACCTTC. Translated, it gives CASSWTPHDYGYTF.

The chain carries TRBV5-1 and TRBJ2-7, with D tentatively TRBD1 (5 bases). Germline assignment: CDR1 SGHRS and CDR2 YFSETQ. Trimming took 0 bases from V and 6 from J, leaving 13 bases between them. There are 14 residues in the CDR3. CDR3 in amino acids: CASSLGAGLGEQYV. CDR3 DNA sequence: TGCGCCAGCAGCTTGGGGGCAGGGTTGGGCGAGCAGTACGTC.

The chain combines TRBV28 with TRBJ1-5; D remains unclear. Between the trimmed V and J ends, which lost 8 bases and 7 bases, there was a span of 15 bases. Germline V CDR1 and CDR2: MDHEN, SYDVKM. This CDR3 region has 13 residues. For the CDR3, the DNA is TGTGCCAGCCACTGGCGTCCGGGGCAGCCCCAGCATTTT. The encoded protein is CASHWRPGQPQHF. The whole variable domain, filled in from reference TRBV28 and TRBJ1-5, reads DVKVTQSSRYLVKRTGEKVFLECVQDMDHENMFWYRQDPGLGLRLIYFSYDVKMKEKGDIPEGYSVSREKKERFSLILESASTNQTSMYLCASHWRPGQPQHFGDGTRLSIL.

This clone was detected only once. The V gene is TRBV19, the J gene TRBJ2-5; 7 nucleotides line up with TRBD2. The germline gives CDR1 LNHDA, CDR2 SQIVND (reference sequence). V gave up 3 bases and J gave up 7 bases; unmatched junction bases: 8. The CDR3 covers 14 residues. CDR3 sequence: CASSIRDPGGTQYF. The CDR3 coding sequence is TGTGCCAGTAGTATCCGGGACCCGGGAGGGACCCAGTACTTC.

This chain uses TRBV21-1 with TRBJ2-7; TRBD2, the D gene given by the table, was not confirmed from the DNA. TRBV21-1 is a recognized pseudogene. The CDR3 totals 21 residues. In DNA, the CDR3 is TGTGCCAGCAGCAAAAAGCTGGCGAAACTAGCGGGAGCGGATGGCTCCTACGAGCAGTACGTC. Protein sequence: CASSKKLAKLAGADGSYEQYV.

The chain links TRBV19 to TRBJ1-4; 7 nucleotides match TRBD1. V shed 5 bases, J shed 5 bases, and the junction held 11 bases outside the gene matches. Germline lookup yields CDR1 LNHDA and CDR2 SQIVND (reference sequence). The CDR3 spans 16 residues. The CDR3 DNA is TGTGCCAGTAGTCCGGGTGACAGGGTAACGAATGAAAAACTGTTTTTT. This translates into CASSPGDRVTNEKLFF.

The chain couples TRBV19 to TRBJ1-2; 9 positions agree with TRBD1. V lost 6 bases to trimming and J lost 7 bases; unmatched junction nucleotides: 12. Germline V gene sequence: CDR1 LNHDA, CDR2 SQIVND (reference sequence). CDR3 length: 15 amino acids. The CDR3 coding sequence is TGTGCCAGTAGAGACTTCTCCGGGACAGGGAGTGGCTACACCTTC. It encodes CASRDFSGTGSGYTF.

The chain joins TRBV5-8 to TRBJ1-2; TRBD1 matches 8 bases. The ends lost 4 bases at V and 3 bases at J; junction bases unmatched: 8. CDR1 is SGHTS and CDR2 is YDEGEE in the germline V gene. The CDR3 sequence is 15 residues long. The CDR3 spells CASSPHGQGYYGYTF. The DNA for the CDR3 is TGTGCCAGCAGCCCGCACGGACAGGGATACTATGGCTACACCTTC.

The CDR3 DNA reads as TGTGCCAGCAGCTTGGACAGTTTCTACGAGCAGTACGTC. Translation gives CASSLDSFYEQYV. The gene calls are TRBV7-9 and TRBJ2-7; perhaps TRBD1 as D (6 bases). This CDR3 contains 13 residues. CDR1 is SEHNR, CDR2 FQNEAQ, per germline (reference sequence). Between the trimmed V and J ends, which lost 3 bases and 3 bases, there was a span of 9 bases.

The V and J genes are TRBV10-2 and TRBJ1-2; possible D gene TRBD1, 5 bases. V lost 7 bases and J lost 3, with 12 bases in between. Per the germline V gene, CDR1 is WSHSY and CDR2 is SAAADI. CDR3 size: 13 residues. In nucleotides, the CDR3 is TGCGCCAGCACCCCGGGGACTGACTATGGCTACACCTTC. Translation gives CASTPGTDYGYTF.